The present T cell receptor beta chain was sequenced within a study of cytomegalovirus exposure and HLA in healthy donors. At the level of the study: Earlier work reported 100 million or so unique TCR beta sequences from about 179 million T cells. Study results and limitations: Under in vitro conditions, three CMV-associated chains were confirmed as specific for CMV antigens.

Germline-derived CDR1 and CDR2 are SGHVS and FNYEAQ. Trimming removed 1 base from V and 6 bases from J; junction bases left unmatched: 7. CDR3 length equals 15 residues. PCR used 60 Vbeta primers and 13 Jbeta primers. The repertoire was sequenced with immunoSEQ multiplex PCR; TCRdb's copy has only in-frame clones and lacks some. The sample shows 150,000 to 200,000 clones, around 75% of them seen only once. A note on this clone: The antigen is undetermined.

Sequenced: PBMCs. The rearrangement uses TRBV7-6 and TRBJ2-7; TRBD1 matches at 9 bases. The receptor was isolated from a woman aged 45-65 years in good health and CMV-seronegative. Here the CDR3 reads CASSLVPGQGGEQYF. As DNA, the CDR3 is TGTGCCAGCAGCTTAGTCCCGGGACAGGGCGGCGAGCAGTACTTC.